One and the same sample provided the 10 T cell receptor beta chains below, sequenced in a study of T cell clonotyping in hematopoietic cell transplantation. TCRdb keeps only in-frame clones here, not all; method: immunoSEQ multiplex PCR. The sample carries around 25,000 clones, 84% recorded once. Time point reported: recipient sample about 28 days before transplant, after cytoreduction. Sequences were derived from peripheral blood mononuclear cells, sampled before stem cell transplant. The receptors derive from an older woman with acute myeloid leukemia. Some clones in this sample may be carry-over from other donors' samples.

The chain employs TRBV5-1 and TRBJ1-3; possible D gene TRBD1, 5 bases. V lost 1 base, J lost 4 bases, and 9 bases lay in between. The CDR3 has 14 residues. Looked up from germline, CDR1 is SGHRS and CDR2 is YFSETQ. CDR3 sequence (DNA): TGCGCCAGCAGCTTGTCGGGGACCGGAAACACCATATATTTT. Residues: CASSLSGTGNTIYF. Complete variable domain (other parts from reference TRBV5-1 and TRBJ1-3): KAGVTQTPRYLIKTRGQQVTLSCSPISGHRSVSWYQQTPGQGLQFLFEYFSETQRNKGNFPGRFSGRQFSNSRSEMNVSTLELGDSALYLCASSLSGTGNTIYFGEGSWLTVV.

The chain couples TRBV27 to TRBJ1-2, with 7 bases that match TRBD1. The CDR3 is made up of 15 amino acids. Losses at the gene ends were 5 bases for V and 2 bases for J; bases not matched to a gene: 8. From germline, CDR1 is MNHEY and CDR2 SMNVEV (reference sequence). Here the CDR3 reads CASSPLTGLNYGYTF. DNA of the CDR3: TGTGCCAGCAGTCCCCTGACAGGGTTAAACTATGGCTACACCTTC.

The chain recombines TRBV19 with TRBJ1-1; D might be TRBD1 (5 bases). Per the germline V gene, CDR1 is LNHDA and CDR2 is SQIVND (reference sequence). This CDR3 is built from 14 residues. Trimming shortened V by 3 bases and J by 5 bases, and 13 bases separated the two germline ends. CDR3 sequence reads: CASSIDSPGTEAFF. In nucleotides, the CDR3 is TGTGCCAGTAGTATCGACAGTCCGGGGACTGAAGCTTTCTTT.

This clone was picked up a small number of times. The rearrangement links TRBV19 to TRBJ2-7, with D tentatively TRBD2 (6 bases). Trimming removed 3 bases at V and 6 bases at J, with 15 bases between. The V gene's germline CDR1 is LNHDA and CDR2 SQIVND (reference sequence). The CDR3 covers 14 residues. The CDR3 loop reads CASSIRPNGGEQYF. DNA of the CDR3: TGTGCCAGTAGTATTCGGCCTAACGGGGGCGAGCAGTACTTC. The variable domain in full, completed from reference TRBV19 and TRBJ2-7, reads DGGITQSPKYLFRKEGQNVTLSCEQNLNHDAMYWYRQDPGQGLRLIYYSQIVNDFQKGDIAEGYSVSREKKESFPLTVTSAQKNPTAFYLCASSIRPNGGEQYFGPGTRLTVT.

This clone was seen only once. This sequence joins TRBV11-3 and TRBJ2-5, with D possibly TRBD1 on 5 matching bases. Germline values: CDR1 SGHNT, CDR2 YENEEA. The CDR3 runs 15 residues. The V end lost 1 base, the J end lost 1 base, and 10 bases lay between the germline ends. CDR3 sequence: CASSLGGAPQETQYF. In DNA form, the CDR3 reads TGTGCCAGCAGCTTAGGGGGCGCCCCCCAAGAGACCCAGTACTTC.

The rearrangement links TRBV7-3 to TRBJ2-1; 9 bases match TRBD2. From germline, CDR1 is SGHTA and CDR2 FQGTGA. Germline trimming cut 5 bases from V and 5 bases from J; bases unmatched to any gene: 10. The length of the CDR3 is 16 residues. Here the CDR3 reads CASSPRKAGGHNEQFF. CDR3 sequence (DNA): TGTGCCAGCAGCCCCCGCAAAGCGGGGGGTCACAATGAGCAGTTCTTC.

The J gene is TRBJ1-2, the V gene TRBV5-4; tentatively, D is TRBD1 (6 bases). Trimming shortened V by 0 bases and J by 3 bases, and 6 bases separated the two germline ends. CDR1 is SGHNT and CDR2 is YYREEE in the germline V gene (reference sequence). The CDR3 consists of 13 residues. The CDR3 DNA follows: TGTGCCAGCAGCTTGGGACAGGACTATGGCTACACCTTC. It translates to CASSLGQDYGYTF.

This clone was seen a handful of times. The genes are TRBV10-3 and TRBJ1-5, with D possibly being TRBD1 (6 bases). There are 14 residues in the CDR3. Deletions cut 4 bases from V and 7 bases from J, with 14 bases between. Germline CDR1 reads ENHRY; CDR2 reads SYGVKD. The CDR3 loop reads CAISVQGGGQPQHF. The CDR3 DNA sequence: TGTGCCATCAGTGTACAGGGCGGTGGCCAGCCCCAGCATTTT.

This clone was seen only once. This chain connects TRBV7-3 to TRBJ2-3, with D perhaps being TRBD1 or TRBD2 (6 bases each). Trimming took off 5 bases at V and 4 bases at J, with 16 bases between the two ends. This CDR3 region has 15 residues. CDR1 is SGHTA and CDR2 is FQGTGA in the germline V gene. The CDR3 DNA sequence: TGTGCCAGCAGCCCCCCGGGGGCGCGTGCAGATACGCAGTATTTT. Amino acid sequence: CASSPPGARADTQYF.

The V and J genes are TRBV6-6 and TRBJ2-7; 9 bases map to TRBD2. Trimming at V came to 8 bases and at J to 5 bases, leaving 7 bases not matched to a gene. The CDR3 contains 13 residues. The germline V gene has CDR1 MNHNY and CDR2 SVGAGI (reference sequence). The DNA of the CDR3 is TGTGCCAGCCTGGCTAGCGGGATACACGAGCAGTACTTC. Residues: CASLASGIHEQYF.